Below, 10 T cell receptor beta chains from the same sample are listed, as sequenced in a study of Ad26.COV2.S vaccination and SARS-CoV-2 variants. Here immunoSEQ multiplex PCR was the method, and the copy in TCRdb shows in-frame clones only, minus some. Counted here are under 150,000 clones, 86% occurring once; the ten biggest clones make up more than 4.5%. The sample consisted of peripheral blood, taken after recovery from COVID-19. These receptor sequences come from a human donor who had recovered from COVID-19.

This clone showed up just a few times. This sequence joins TRBV4-3 and TRBJ2-1; TRBD1 is a possible D gene (6 bases). V lost 3 bases to trimming and J lost 2 bases, with 20 bases between them. This CDR3 is 18 amino acids long. Germline V gives CDR1 LGHNA, CDR2 YSLEER. CDR3 protein: CASSQERGQFSAYNEQFF. The CDR3 nucleotides read TGCGCCAGCAGCCAGGAGCGAGGACAGTTTTCAGCCTACAATGAGCAGTTCTTC.

The chain has TRBV15 and TRBJ2-4, with 9 bases aligning to TRBD2. The germline CDR1 and CDR2 sequences are LNHNV and YYDKDF (reference sequence). The CDR3 has 15 amino acids. Germline trimming cut 4 bases from V and 3 bases from J; bases unmatched to any gene: 4. CDR3 DNA sequence: TGTGCCACCAGCACTAGCGGGGTGTTCAAAAACATTCAGTACTTC. Protein: CATSTSGVFKNIQYF.

This sequence joins TRBV19 and TRBJ1-2, with 9 bases aligning to TRBD1. V lost 2 bases, J lost 6 bases, and 1 base stayed unmatched. The CDR3 is 13 amino acids. Germline V gives CDR1 LNHDA, CDR2 SQIVND (reference sequence). As DNA, the CDR3 is TGTGCCAGTAGTATAAGACAGGGGGATGGCTACACCTTC. As protein: CASSIRQGDGYTF.

This chain links TRBV29-1 with TRBJ1-6; TRBD1 agrees at 9 bases. The CDR3 extends over 14 amino acids. The junction had 8 bases not matched to a gene; V was cut back by 6 bases and J by 8 bases. From germline, CDR1 is SQVTM and CDR2 ANQGSEA. The CDR3 coding sequence is TGCAGCGTGTACAGGGGGCGAGGGTATTCACCCCTCCACTTT. This translates into CSVYRGRGYSPLHF.

V usage is TRBV24-1 and J usage is TRBJ1-2; possibly TRBD1 for D (6 bases). This CDR3 has 12 residues. The germline V gene has CDR1 KGHDR and CDR2 SFDVKD. Trimming took off 10 bases at V and 8 bases at J, with 16 bases between the two ends. CDR3 region: CATVGGAEGYTF. CDR3 nucleotides: TGTGCCACTGTGGGGGGGGCTGAAGGCTACACCTTC.

This clone was found once. V gene TRBV18 combines with J gene TRBJ1-5; maybe TRBD1 (6 bases). This CDR3 has 16 amino acids. Trimming cost V 2 bases and J 0 bases, with 11 bases left between them. CDR1 and CDR2 (germline): KGHSH, LQKENI. DNA of the CDR3: TGTGCCAGCTCACCAGAGACAGGATATAGCAATCAGCCCCAGCATTTT. The encoded protein is CASSPETGYSNQPQHF. The whole variable domain, filled in from reference TRBV18 and TRBJ1-5, reads NAGVMQNPRHLVRRRGQEARLRCSPMKGHSHVYWYRQLPEEGLKFMVYLQKENIIDESGMPKERFSAEFPKEGPSILRIQQVVRGDSAAYFCASSPETGYSNQPQHFGDGTRLSIL.

The rearrangement joins TRBV6-5 to TRBJ2-1; TRBD2 matches 10 bases. V was pared by 6 bases and J by 8 bases, with 7 bases of the junction left unmatched. The CDR3 spans 14 residues. Germline CDR1 is MNHEY and CDR2 is SVGAGI. The CDR3 region is CASSYSGGWDEQFF. CDR3 sequence (DNA): TGTGCCAGCAGCTATAGCGGGGGGTGGGATGAGCAGTTCTTC.

The chain combines TRBV21-1 with TRBJ1-5; the DNA was not compared with TRBD1, the D call given in the table. TRBV21-1 is noted as a pseudogene. The CDR3 spans 22 residues. CDR3 protein: CASSSHYLVPGQGVNSNQPQHF. CDR3 DNA: TGTGCCAGCAGCTCCCATTACCTTGTCCCGGGACAGGGCGTAAATAGCAATCAGCCCCAGCATTTT.

This clone has a handful of counts. Different DNA sequences within this sample yield the same CDR3. V gene TRBV14 combines with J gene TRBJ1-1, with unresolved D. The CDR3 has 14 amino acids. V was clipped by 4 bases and J by 0 bases, with 9 bases between them. Germline V gives CDR1 SGHDN, CDR2 FVKESK. The CDR3 protein is CASSPPGMNTEAFF. The CDR3 DNA is TGTGCCAGCAGCCCCCCGGGGATGAACACTGAAGCTTTCTTT.

The V and J genes are TRBV4-3 and TRBJ1-6, with a tentative D call TRBD1 (5 bases). V was pared by 1 base and J by 4 bases, with 8 bases between. Germline V lookup: CDR1 LGHNA, CDR2 YSLEER. This CDR3 has 15 residues. Here the CDR3 reads CASSQAPGYNSPLHF. For the CDR3, the DNA is TGCGCCAGCAGCCAAGCCCCAGGGTATAATTCACCCCTCCACTTT.